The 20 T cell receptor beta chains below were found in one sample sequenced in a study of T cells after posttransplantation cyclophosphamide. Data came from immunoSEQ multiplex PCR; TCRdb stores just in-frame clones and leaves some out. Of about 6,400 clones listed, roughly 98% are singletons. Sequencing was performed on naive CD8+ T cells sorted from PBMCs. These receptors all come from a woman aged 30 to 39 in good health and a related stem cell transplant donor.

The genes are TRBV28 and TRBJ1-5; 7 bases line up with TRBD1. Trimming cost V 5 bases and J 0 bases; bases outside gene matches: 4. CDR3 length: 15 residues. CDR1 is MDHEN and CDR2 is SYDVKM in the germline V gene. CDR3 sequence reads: CASSMGQISNQPQHF. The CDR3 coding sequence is TGTGCCAGCAGTATGGGACAGATTAGCAATCAGCCCCAGCATTTT.

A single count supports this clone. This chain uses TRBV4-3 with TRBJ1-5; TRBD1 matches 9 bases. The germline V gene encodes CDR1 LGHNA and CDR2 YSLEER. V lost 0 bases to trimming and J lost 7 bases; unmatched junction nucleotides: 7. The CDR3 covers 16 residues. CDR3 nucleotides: TGCGCCAGCAGCCAAGATTGGGGACAGGGATTACAGCCCCAGCATTTT. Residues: CASSQDWGQGLQPQHF.

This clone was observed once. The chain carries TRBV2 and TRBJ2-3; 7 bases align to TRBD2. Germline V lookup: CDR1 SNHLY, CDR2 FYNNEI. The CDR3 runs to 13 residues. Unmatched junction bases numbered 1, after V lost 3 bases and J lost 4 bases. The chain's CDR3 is CASSDRGADTQYF. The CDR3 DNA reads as TGTGCCAGCAGTGATCGGGGGGCAGATACGCAGTATTTT.

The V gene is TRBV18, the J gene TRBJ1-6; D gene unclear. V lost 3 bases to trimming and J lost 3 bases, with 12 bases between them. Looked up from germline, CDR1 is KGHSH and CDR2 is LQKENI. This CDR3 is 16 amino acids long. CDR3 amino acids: CASSPGGPNYNSPLHF. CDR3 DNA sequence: TGTGCCAGCTCACCGGGCGGGCCTAACTATAATTCACCCCTCCACTTT.

CDR3 amino acids: CASSQGPGAPNEQFF. The CDR3 DNA is TGTGCCAGCAGCCAAGGACCTGGGGCCCCCAATGAGCAGTTCTTC. The V and J genes are TRBV5-4 and TRBJ2-1; D is perhaps TRBD1 (5 bases). This CDR3 comprises 15 residues. V lost 4 bases and J 6 bases, leaving 17 bases between the germline ends. From germline, CDR1 is SGHNT and CDR2 YYREEE (reference sequence).

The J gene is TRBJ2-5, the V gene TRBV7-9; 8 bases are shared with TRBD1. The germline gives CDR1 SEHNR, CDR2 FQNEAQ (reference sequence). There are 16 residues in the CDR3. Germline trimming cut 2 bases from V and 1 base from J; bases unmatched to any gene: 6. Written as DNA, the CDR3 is TGTGCCAGCAGCTTAACGCGCGACAGGGGCCAAGAGACCCAGTACTTC. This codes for CASSLTRDRGQETQYF.

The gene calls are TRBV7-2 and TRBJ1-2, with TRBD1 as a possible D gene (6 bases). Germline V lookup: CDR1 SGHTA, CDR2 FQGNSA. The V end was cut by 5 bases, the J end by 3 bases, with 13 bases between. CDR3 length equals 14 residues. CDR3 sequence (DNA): TGTGCCAGCAGCGACCCCAGGGGAGACTATGGCTACACCTTC. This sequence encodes CASSDPRGDYGYTF.

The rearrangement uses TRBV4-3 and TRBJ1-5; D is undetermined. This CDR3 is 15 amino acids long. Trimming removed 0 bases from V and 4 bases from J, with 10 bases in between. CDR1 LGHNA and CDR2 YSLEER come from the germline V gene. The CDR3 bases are TGCGCCAGCAGCCAAGATCTAGGCGGGAATCAGCCCCAGCATTTT. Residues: CASSQDLGGNQPQHF.

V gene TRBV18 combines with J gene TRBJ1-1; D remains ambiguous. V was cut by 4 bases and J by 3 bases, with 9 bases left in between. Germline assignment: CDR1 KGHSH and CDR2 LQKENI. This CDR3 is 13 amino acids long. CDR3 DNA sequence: TGTGCCAGCTCACTCCTCAGTTACACTGAAGCTTTCTTT. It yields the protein CASSLLSYTEAFF.

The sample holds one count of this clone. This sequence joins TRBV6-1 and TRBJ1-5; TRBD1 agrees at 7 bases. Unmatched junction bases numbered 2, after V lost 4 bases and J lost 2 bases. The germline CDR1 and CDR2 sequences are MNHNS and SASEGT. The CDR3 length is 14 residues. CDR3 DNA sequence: TGTGCCAGCAGTGGAGGACAGGGCAATCAGCCCCAGCATTTT. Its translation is CASSGGQGNQPQHF.

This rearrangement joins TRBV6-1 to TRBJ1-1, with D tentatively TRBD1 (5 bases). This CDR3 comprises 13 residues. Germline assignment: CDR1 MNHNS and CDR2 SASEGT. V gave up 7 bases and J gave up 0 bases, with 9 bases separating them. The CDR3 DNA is TGTGCCAGCAAGGGGCGGATGAACACTGAAGCTTTCTTT. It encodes CASKGRMNTEAFF.

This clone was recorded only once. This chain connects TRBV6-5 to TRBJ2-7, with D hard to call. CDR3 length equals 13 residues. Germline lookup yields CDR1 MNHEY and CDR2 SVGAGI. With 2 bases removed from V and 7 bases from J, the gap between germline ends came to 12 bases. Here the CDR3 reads CASSYGGIQEQYF. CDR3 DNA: TGTGCCAGCAGTTACGGCGGAATTCAAGAGCAGTACTTC.

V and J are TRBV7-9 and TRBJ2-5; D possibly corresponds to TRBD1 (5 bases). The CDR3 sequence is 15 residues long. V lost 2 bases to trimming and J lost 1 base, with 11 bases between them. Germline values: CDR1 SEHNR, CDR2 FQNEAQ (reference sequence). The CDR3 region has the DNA TGTGCCAGCAGCTTAAAGACAGTCTCCCAAGAGACCCAGTACTTC. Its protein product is CASSLKTVSQETQYF.

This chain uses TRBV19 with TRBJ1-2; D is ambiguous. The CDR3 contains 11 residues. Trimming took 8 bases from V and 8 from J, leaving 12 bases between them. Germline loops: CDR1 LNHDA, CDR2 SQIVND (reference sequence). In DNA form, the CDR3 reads TGTGCCAGTTTTGGCGGCGAAGGCTACACCTTC. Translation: CASFGGEGYTF. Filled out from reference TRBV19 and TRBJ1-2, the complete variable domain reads DGGITQSPKYLFRKEGQNVTLSCEQNLNHDAMYWYRQDPGQGLRLIYYSQIVNDFQKGDIAEGYSVSREKKESFPLTVTSAQKNPTAFYLCASFGGEGYTFGSGTRLTVV.

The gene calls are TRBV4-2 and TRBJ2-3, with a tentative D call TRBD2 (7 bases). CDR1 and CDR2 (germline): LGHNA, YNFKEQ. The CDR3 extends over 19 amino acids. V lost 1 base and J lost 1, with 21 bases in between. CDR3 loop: CASSQAGGLTDYRTDTQYF. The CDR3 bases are TGTGCCAGCAGCCAAGCGGGGGGCCTAACCGATTATCGCACAGATACGCAGTATTTT.

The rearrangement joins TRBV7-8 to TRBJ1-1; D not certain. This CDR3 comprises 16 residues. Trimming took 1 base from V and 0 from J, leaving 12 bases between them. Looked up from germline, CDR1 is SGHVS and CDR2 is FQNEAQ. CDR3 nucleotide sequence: TGTGCCAGCAGCTTAGTTGGGCACAATTTGAACACTGAAGCTTTCTTT. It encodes CASSLVGHNLNTEAFF.

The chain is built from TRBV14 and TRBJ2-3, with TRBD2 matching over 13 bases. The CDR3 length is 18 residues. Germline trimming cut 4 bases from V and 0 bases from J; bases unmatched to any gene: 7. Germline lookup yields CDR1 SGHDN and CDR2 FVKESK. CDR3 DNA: TGTGCCAGCAGCCCAGGACTAGCGGGGGCTACGAGCACAGATACGCAGTATTTT. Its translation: CASSPGLAGATSTDTQYF.

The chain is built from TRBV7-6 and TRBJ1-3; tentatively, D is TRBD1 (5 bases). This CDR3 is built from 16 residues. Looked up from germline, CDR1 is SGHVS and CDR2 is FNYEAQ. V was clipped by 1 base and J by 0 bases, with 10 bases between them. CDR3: CASSLGGGSSGNTIYF. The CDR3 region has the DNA TGTGCCAGCAGCTTAGGGGGGGGGTCCTCTGGAAACACCATATATTTT.

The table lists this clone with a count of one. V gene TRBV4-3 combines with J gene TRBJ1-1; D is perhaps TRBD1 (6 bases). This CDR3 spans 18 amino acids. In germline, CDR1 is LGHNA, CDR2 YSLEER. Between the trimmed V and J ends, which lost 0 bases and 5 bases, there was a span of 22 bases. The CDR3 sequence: CASSQDWGDGGRGTEAFF. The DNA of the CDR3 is TGCGCCAGCAGCCAAGATTGGGGGGACGGGGGGCGAGGAACTGAAGCTTTCTTT.

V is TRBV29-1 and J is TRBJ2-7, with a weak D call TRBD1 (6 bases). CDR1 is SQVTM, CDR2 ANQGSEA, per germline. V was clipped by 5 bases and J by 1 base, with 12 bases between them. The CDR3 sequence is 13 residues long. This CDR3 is CSVTRQGSYEQYF. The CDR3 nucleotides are TGCAGCGTTACTCGTCAGGGGTCCTACGAGCAGTACTTC.